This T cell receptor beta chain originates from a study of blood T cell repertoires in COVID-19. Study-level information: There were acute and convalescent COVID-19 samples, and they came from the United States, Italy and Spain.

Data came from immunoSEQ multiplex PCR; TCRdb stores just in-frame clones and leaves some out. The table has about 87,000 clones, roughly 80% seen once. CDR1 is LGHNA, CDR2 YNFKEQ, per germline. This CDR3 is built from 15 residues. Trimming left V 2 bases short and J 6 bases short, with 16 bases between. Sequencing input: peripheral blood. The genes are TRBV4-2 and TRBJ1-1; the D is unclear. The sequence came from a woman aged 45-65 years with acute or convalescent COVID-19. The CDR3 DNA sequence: TGTGCCAGCAGCCAAAAGGAGGGAAAGGGTCCTGAAGCTTTCTTT. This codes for CASSQKEGKGPEAFF.